A single sample gave rise to the 6 T cell receptor beta chains below, sequenced in a study of PD-1 blockade in classical Hodgkin lymphoma. Every single patient, without exception, relapsed after autologous stem cell transplantation, and brentuximab vedotin exposure varied. The repertoire was sequenced with immunoSEQ multiplex PCR; TCRdb's copy has only in-frame clones and lacks some. The sample contains approximately 41,000 clones, around 80% of which appear only once. The source was peripheral blood mononuclear cells (PBMCs), collected at baseline. These receptors came from a human donor with classical Hodgkin lymphoma.

This clone was recorded only once. V and J are TRBV15 and TRBJ1-5; the D gene is possibly TRBD1 (5 bases). V was cut by 5 bases and J by 2 bases, with 13 bases left in between. Germline V gene sequence: CDR1 LNHNV, CDR2 YYDKDF (reference sequence). The length of the CDR3 is 15 residues. The CDR3 DNA follows: TGTGCCACCAGCGCAGGGCCGTGGGGCAATCAGCCCCAGCATTTT. Its protein product is CATSAGPWGNQPQHF.

This chain links TRBV5-1 with TRBJ2-7; D is undetermined. The V end was cut by 5 bases, the J end by 0 bases, with 12 bases between. The CDR3 totals 14 residues. CDR1 SGHRS and CDR2 YFSETQ come from the germline V gene. The CDR3 spells CASRASLNSYEQYF. The CDR3 nucleotides are TGCGCCAGCAGGGCCTCCTTAAACTCCTACGAGCAGTACTTC.

The rearrangement uses TRBV5-8 and TRBJ1-2, with D possibly being TRBD1 (5 bases). Germline V gives CDR1 SGHTS, CDR2 YDEGEE. This CDR3 has 13 amino acids. Trimming took off 4 bases at V and 1 base at J, with 8 bases between the two ends. CDR3 residues: CASSGTVNYGYTF. CDR3 nucleotide sequence: TGTGCCAGCAGCGGGACCGTTAACTATGGCTACACCTTC.

The V gene is TRBV6-5, the J gene TRBJ2-5; D uncertain. The CDR3 covers 11 residues. Germline-derived CDR1 and CDR2 are MNHEY and SVGAGI. V lost 6 bases and J 2 bases, leaving 4 bases between the germline ends. The chain's CDR3 is CASRTQETQYF. The CDR3 nucleotides read TGTGCCAGCAGGACACAAGAGACCCAGTACTTC.

In its sample, this clone was seen a few times. CDR3 sequence: CASRPDNSPLHF. The CDR3, as DNA: TGTGCCAGCAGGCCCGATAATTCACCCCTCCACTTT. The chain employs TRBV2 and TRBJ1-6; no reliable D call. The germline gives CDR1 SNHLY, CDR2 FYNNEI. V lost 6 bases and J 5 bases, leaving 5 bases between the germline ends. The CDR3 extends over 12 amino acids.

The chain combines TRBV5-6 with TRBJ1-1; the D gene is possibly TRBD1 (5 bases). Trimming took 1 base from V and 6 from J, leaving 16 bases between them. The length of the CDR3 is 15 residues. Germline values: CDR1 SGHDT, CDR2 YYEEEE. The CDR3 DNA is TGTGCCAGCAGCTTGTCCAGCAGGGCGAGGTCTGAAGCTTTCTTT. Translated: CASSLSSRARSEAFF.